Each of the 19 T cell receptor beta chains below was sequenced from the same sample in a study of early T cells in non-severe SARS-CoV-2 infection. From the 5' RACE reads, TCRdb called clonotypes with MiXCR, one entry per CDR3 protein. The sample yields tens of thousands of distinct CDR3 sequences, roughly a sixth seen once. The source material was whole blood. The receptors derive from an adult who was a healthcare worker with PCR-confirmed SARS-CoV-2 infection or an uninfected control (not recorded which).

This sequence joins TRBV3-1 and TRBJ2-3, with TRBD2 matching over 8 bases. This CDR3 contains 16 residues. The V gene end was trimmed by 3 bases and the J gene end by 4 bases; junction bases not matched to a gene: 9. From germline, CDR1 is LGHDT and CDR2 YNNKEL (reference sequence). CDR3 nucleotide sequence: TGTGCCAGCAGCCAGACGGGACTAGAGGTTCCAGATACGCAGTATTTT. Amino acid sequence: CASSQTGLEVPDTQYF.

CDR3 nucleotides: TGTGCCAGCAGTTATATTCCTCCTCCGGAGGGGATTCAGTACTTC. It specifies CASSYIPPPEGIQYF. The genes are TRBV6-5 and TRBJ2-4, with a tentative D call TRBD2 (6 bases). The V and J ends lost 3 bases and 10 bases respectively, with 19 bases between them. The CDR3 contains 15 residues. Germline V gene sequence: CDR1 MNHEY, CDR2 SVGAGI.

This rearrangement joins TRBV6-2 or TRBV6-3 to TRBJ2-6; D call uncertain. V was shortened by 0 bases and J by 3 bases, with 0 bases between the two germline ends. The germline V gene has CDR1 MNHEY and CDR2 SVGEGT. The CDR3 loop spans 13 amino acids. CDR3: CASSYSGANVLTF. In nucleotides, the CDR3 is TGTGCCAGCAGTTACTCTGGGGCCAACGTCCTGACTTTC.

J is TRBJ1-5 and V is TRBV28, with TRBD1 as a possible D gene (5 bases). CDR1 and CDR2 (germline): MDHEN, SYDVKM. V shed 1 base and J shed 3 bases, with 13 bases lying between them. This CDR3 contains 16 residues. In nucleotides, the CDR3 is TGTGCCAGCAGTTTATTCGCCAGGGTTGCCAATCAGCCCCAGCATTTT. This gives the protein CASSLFARVANQPQHF.

This clonotype showed up just a few times. The rearrangement links TRBV4-2 to TRBJ2-7; TRBD2 aligns across 9 bases. Trimming at V came to 1 base and at J to 3 bases, leaving 4 bases not matched to a gene. The germline V gene encodes CDR1 LGHNA and CDR2 YNFKEQ. The CDR3 totals 15 residues. CDR3 residues: CASSQATSGHYEQYF. CDR3 nucleotides: TGTGCCAGCAGCCAAGCAACTAGCGGGCACTACGAGCAGTACTTC.

The CDR3 spells CASSQEKGNYQPQHF. Written as DNA, the CDR3 is TGTGCCAGCAGCCAAGAAAAAGGGAATTATCAGCCCCAGCATTTT. The chain links TRBV4-2 to TRBJ1-5; no clear D. CDR1 and CDR2 (germline): LGHNA, YNFKEQ. The CDR3 loop spans 15 amino acids. The V gene lost 0 bases and the J gene lost 5 bases, with 11 bases spanning the gap.

In its sample, this clonotype was seen a few times. CDR3 coding DNA: TGTGCCAGCAGTCCCAATTTTCCCTCCTACGAGCAGTACTTC. This codes for CASSPNFPSYEQYF. The chain uses TRBV6-2 or TRBV6-3 and TRBJ2-7; D unresolved. Germline lookup yields CDR1 MNHEY and CDR2 SVGEGT. The CDR3 sequence is 14 residues long. The germline V and J ends were trimmed by 5 bases and 0 bases, with 11 bases remaining between them.

This clonotype turned up a few times. The CDR3 reads CATSQTGYEQYF. Written as DNA, the CDR3 is TGTGCCACCAGTCAGACAGGGTACGAGCAGTACTTC. V usage is TRBV24-1 and J usage is TRBJ2-7, with 7 bases aligning to TRBD1. This CDR3 spans 12 amino acids. V lost 6 bases, J lost 4 bases, and 2 bases stayed unmatched. Germline V gene data show CDR1 as KGHDR and CDR2 as SFDVKD.

The chain uses TRBV28 and TRBJ1-5; D unclear. V was pared by 7 bases and J by 2 bases, with 15 bases between. Germline V gene lookup returns CDR1 MDHEN and CDR2 SYDVKM. The CDR3 consists of 15 residues. CDR3 sequence: CASNPGIRGNQPQHF. In DNA form, the CDR3 reads TGTGCCAGCAACCCGGGGATCCGGGGCAATCAGCCCCAGCATTTT.

This chain joins TRBV7-9 and TRBJ2-1; 12 nucleotides match TRBD1. The CDR3 runs 15 residues. Trimming took 4 bases from V and 8 from J; bases not matched to a gene: 6. Germline CDR1 SEHNR, CDR2 FQNEAQ (reference sequence). The CDR3, as DNA: TGTGCCAGCAGCTCCCGGGACAGGGGGCTGTATGAGCAGTTCTTC. This gives the protein CASSSRDRGLYEQFF.

The chain is built from TRBV5-1 and TRBJ2-1; D gene uncertain. The CDR3 extends over 14 amino acids. CDR1 and CDR2 from the germline V gene are SGHRS and YFSETQ. The germline V and J ends were trimmed by 5 bases and 5 bases, with 14 bases remaining between them. As DNA, the CDR3 is TGCGCCAGCAGTCTAGGGCAGGTGGACAATGAGCAGTTCTTC. Protein sequence: CASSLGQVDNEQFF.

This clonotype was counted many times. The J gene is TRBJ2-2, the V gene TRBV27, with a tentative D call TRBD2 (5 bases). V was pared by 6 bases and J by 3 bases, with 14 bases between. The CDR3 has 15 residues. Germline V gene lookup returns CDR1 MNHEY and CDR2 SMNVEV (reference sequence). CDR3 in DNA: TGTGCCAGCAGCCCCCCTAGCAGGTACACCGGGGAGCTGTTTTTT. It translates to CASSPPSRYTGELFF.

The genes are TRBV10-3 and TRBJ1-1; 9 positions agree with TRBD1. This CDR3 has 13 residues. CDR1 and CDR2 (germline): ENHRY, SYGVKD. The V segment lost 11 bases and the J segment 2 bases; nucleotides outside the gene matches: 6. The CDR3 region has the DNA TGTGCCGCCCGACAGGGGGTAAACACTGAAGCTTTCTTT. Amino acid sequence: CAARQGVNTEAFF.

This rearrangement joins TRBV3-1 to TRBJ2-7, with TRBD2 as a possible D gene (6 bases). Trimming shortened V by 0 bases and J by 0 bases, and 15 bases separated the two germline ends. CDR1 and CDR2 (germline): LGHDT, YNNKEL (reference sequence). The CDR3 runs to 17 residues. The CDR3 is CASSQDATGRDSYEQYF. In DNA, the CDR3 is TGTGCCAGCAGCCAAGATGCAACGGGGCGGGACTCCTACGAGCAGTACTTC.

The CDR3 sequence is CSAGQNANTGELFF. The CDR3 region has the DNA TGCAGCGCCGGACAAAACGCGAACACCGGGGAGCTGTTTTTT. The chain has TRBV29-1 and TRBJ2-2; possibly TRBD1 for D (5 bases). The germline V and J ends were trimmed by 7 bases and 0 bases, with 12 bases remaining between them. The CDR3 spans 14 residues. In germline, CDR1 is SQVTM, CDR2 ANQGSEA.

This clonotype showed up just a few times. V gene TRBV5-5 combines with J gene TRBJ2-1; D assignment may be TRBD1 or TRBD2 (6 bases each). CDR3 length: 12 residues. Trimming pared 10 bases from V and 8 bases from J, leaving 16 bases between. The germline CDR1 and CDR2 sequences are SGHKS and YYEKEE (reference sequence). The CDR3 protein is CAPQRGAHEQFF. The CDR3 DNA is TGTGCCCCACAGAGGGGGGCCCATGAGCAGTTCTTC. The full variable domain, its missing parts supplied by reference TRBV5-5 and TRBJ2-1, is DAGVTQSPTHLIKTRGQQVTLRCSPISGHKSVSWYQQVLGQGPQFIFQYYEKEERGRGNFPDRFSARQFPNYSSELNVNALLLGDSALYLCAPQRGAHEQFFGPGTRLTVL.

This clonotype was found a few times. The J gene is TRBJ2-1, the V gene TRBV29-1; either TRBD1 or TRBD2 may supply D (5 bases each). Deletions cut 6 bases from V and 0 bases from J, with 9 bases between. CDR3 length: 13 residues. Germline values: CDR1 SQVTM, CDR2 ANQGSEA. The CDR3 DNA sequence: TGCAGCGTGTATGGGGGCTCCTACAATGAGCAGTTCTTC. Translation gives CSVYGGSYNEQFF.

The gene calls are TRBV3-1 and TRBJ2-7; possible D gene TRBD1, 5 bases. This CDR3 is built from 14 residues. Trimming removed 3 bases at V and 2 bases at J, with 11 bases between. Germline CDR1 and CDR2: LGHDT and YNNKEL (reference sequence). This CDR3 is CASSQPGLAYEQYF. The CDR3 region has the DNA TGTGCCAGCAGCCAGCCAGGGTTGGCCTACGAGCAGTACTTC.

This clonotype was seen at least ten times. V and J are TRBV14 and TRBJ2-5, with D perhaps TRBD1 (5 bases). The CDR3 totals 15 residues. Trimming removed 2 bases from V and 1 base from J, with 11 bases in between. CDR1 is SGHDN, CDR2 FVKESK, per germline. The CDR3 DNA reads as TGTGCCAGCAGCCAACTGGGGCCAGCCCAAGAGACCCAGTACTTC. It is translated as CASSQLGPAQETQYF.